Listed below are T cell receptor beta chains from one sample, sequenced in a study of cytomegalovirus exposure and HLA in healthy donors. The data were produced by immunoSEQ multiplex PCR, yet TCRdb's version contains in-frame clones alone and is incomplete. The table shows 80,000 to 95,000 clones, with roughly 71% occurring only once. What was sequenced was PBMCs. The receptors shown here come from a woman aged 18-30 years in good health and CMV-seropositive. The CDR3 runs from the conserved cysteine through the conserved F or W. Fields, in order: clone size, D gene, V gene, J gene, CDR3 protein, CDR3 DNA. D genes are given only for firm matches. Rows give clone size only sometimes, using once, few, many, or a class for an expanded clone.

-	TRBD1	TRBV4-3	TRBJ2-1	CASSPRQGPPYNEQFF	TGCGCCAGCAGCCCACGACAGGGACCTCCCTACAATGAGCAGTTCTTC
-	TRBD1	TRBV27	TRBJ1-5	CASRQGTNQPQHF	TGTGCCAGCAGACAGGGGACTAATCAGCCCCAGCATTTT
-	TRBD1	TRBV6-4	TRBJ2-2	CASSPGTAPTGELFF	TGTGCCAGCAGCCCTGGGACAGCTCCCACCGGGGAGCTGTTTTTT
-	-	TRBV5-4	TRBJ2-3	CASSLASGTDTQYF	TGTGCCAGCAGCTTGGCCTCCGGTACAGATACGCAGTATTTT
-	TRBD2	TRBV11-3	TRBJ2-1	CASSPGGSGSIYNEQFF	TGTGCCAGCAGCCCGGGTGGGAGCGGGAGCATCTACAATGAGCAGTTCTTC
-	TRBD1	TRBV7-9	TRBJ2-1	CATGQGGNEQFF	TGTGCCACCGGACAGGGAGGCAATGAGCAGTTCTTC
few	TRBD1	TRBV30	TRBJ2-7	CAWTLPENYPPGQGMGYEQYF	TGTGCCTGGACCTTACCGGAAAACTACCCACCGGGACAGGGTATGGGCTACGAGCAGTACTTC
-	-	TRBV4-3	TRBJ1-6	CASSQVRDSPLHF	TGCGCCAGCAGCCAGGTCAGGGATTCACCCCTCCACTTT
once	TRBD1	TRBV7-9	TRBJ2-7	CASSSKTGGYEQYF	TGTGCCAGCAGCTCGAAGACAGGGGGCTACGAGCAGTACTTC
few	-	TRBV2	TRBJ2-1	CASSLGTPRDEQFF	TGTGCCAGCAGTCTTGGGACACCCAGGGATGAGCAGTTCTTC
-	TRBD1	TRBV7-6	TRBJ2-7	CASSVKTGVEQYF	TGTGCCAGCAGCGTCAAGACAGGGGTCGAGCAGTACTTC
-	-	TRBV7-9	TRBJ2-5	CASSLAREQETQYF	TGTGCCAGCAGCTTAGCTCGGGAACAAGAGACCCAGTACTTC
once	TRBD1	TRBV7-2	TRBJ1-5	CASSLQGAQNQPQHF	TGTGCCAGCAGCTTACAGGGGGCTCAGAATCAGCCCCAGCATTTT
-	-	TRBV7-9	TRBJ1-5	CASSLGDKGNQPQHF	TGTGCCAGCAGCTTAGGGGACAAGGGCAATCAGCCCCAGCATTTT
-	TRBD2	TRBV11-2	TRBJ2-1	CASSLVGGGALEQFF	TGTGCCAGCAGCTTAGTAGGCGGGGGGGCCTTAGAGCAGTTCTTC
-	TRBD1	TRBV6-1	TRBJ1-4	CASSSTWDRGEKLFF	TGTGCCAGCAGTTCTACCTGGGACAGGGGAGAAAAACTGTTTTTT
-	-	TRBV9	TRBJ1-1	CASSPFSREAWSTEAFF	TGTGCCAGCAGTCCTTTCTCGAGGGAGGCGTGGAGCACTGAAGCTTTCTTT
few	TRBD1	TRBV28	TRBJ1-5	CASSFTYEHRGPSGGNQPQHF	TGTGCCAGCAGTTTTACGTATGAGCACAGGGGCCCCTCGGGCGGCAATCAGCCCCAGCATTTT
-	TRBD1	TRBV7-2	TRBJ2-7	CASSANSGTGGYEQYF	TGTGCCAGCAGCGCGAATTCCGGGACAGGGGGGTACGAGCAGTACTTC
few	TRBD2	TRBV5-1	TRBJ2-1	CASTEERGGQGEQFF	TGCGCCAGCACCGAGGAACGGGGGGGCCAGGGTGAGCAGTTCTTC
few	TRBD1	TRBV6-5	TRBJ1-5	CASSTGQNQPQHF	TGTGCCAGCAGCACGGGACAGAATCAGCCCCAGCATTTT
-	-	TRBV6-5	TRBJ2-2	CASSLTGSNTGELFF	TGTGCCAGCAGTCTGACAGGTTCGAACACCGGGGAGCTGTTTTTT
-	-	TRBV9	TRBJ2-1	CASSVAQGAYNEQFF	TGTGCCAGCAGCGTAGCCCAGGGTGCCTACAATGAGCAGTTCTTC
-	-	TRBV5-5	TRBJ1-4	CASSLEGQPYEKLFF	TGTGCCAGCAGCTTGGAAGGACAGCCCTATGAAAAACTGTTTTTT
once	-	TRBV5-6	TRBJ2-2	CASTPGGPGGIVGELFF	TGTGCCAGCACCCCGGGAGGACCAGGGGGCATAGTCGGGGAGCTGTTTTTT
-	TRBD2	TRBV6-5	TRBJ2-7	CASRSLTSGPYEQYF	TGTGCCAGCAGGAGCCTAACTAGCGGTCCCTACGAGCAGTACTTC
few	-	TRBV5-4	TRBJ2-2	CASSLGGANTGELFF	TGTGCCAGCAGCTTGGGCGGGGCGAACACCGGGGAGCTGTTTTTT
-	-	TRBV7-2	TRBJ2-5	CASSLGPGVRETQYF	TGTGCCAGCAGCTTAGGCCCGGGGGTCAGAGAGACCCAGTACTTC
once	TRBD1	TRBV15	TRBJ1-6	CATSSGGISYNSPLHF	TGTGCCACCAGCTCAGGGGGCATCTCCTATAATTCACCCCTCCACTTT
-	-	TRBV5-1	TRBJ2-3	CASSLLPTKGTDTQYF	TGCGCCAGCAGCTTGTTGCCGACTAAGGGCACAGATACGCAGTATTTT
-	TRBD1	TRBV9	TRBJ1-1	CASSGLGQGAYTEAFF	TGTGCCAGCAGCGGACTGGGGCAGGGGGCTTACACTGAAGCTTTCTTT
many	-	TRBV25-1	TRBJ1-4	CASTLEANEKLFF	TGTGCCAGCACTCTTGAGGCTAATGAAAAACTGTTTTTT
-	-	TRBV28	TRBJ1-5	CAITGKGSVSNQPQHF	TGTGCCATAACAGGGAAAGGGAGCGTAAGCAATCAGCCCCAGCATTTT
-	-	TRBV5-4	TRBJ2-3	CASSIRDNTDTQYF	TGTGCCAGCAGCATCCGGGACAACACAGATACGCAGTATTTT
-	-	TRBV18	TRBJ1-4	CASSPTATNEKLFF	TGTGCCAGCTCACCGACAGCAACTAATGAAAAACTGTTTTTT
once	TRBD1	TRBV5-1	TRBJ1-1	CASKGQGDTEAFF	TGCGCCAGCAAGGGACAGGGGGACACTGAAGCTTTCTTT
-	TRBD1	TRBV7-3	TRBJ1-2	CASSFVGGSSYGYTF	TGTGCCAGCAGCTTCGTAGGGGGCTCTAGCTATGGCTACACCTTC
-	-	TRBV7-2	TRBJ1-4	CASSYSGNEKLFF	TGTGCCAGCAGCTACTCGGGGAATGAAAAACTGTTTTTT
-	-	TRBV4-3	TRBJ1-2	CASSADRHGYTF	TGCGCCAGCAGCGCAGACAGGCATGGCTACACCTTC
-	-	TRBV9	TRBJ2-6	CASNGDNVLTF	TGTGCCAGCAATGGAGACAACGTCCTGACTTTC
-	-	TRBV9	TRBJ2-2	CASSVPLEGPNTGELFF	TGTGCCAGCAGCGTACCCTTGGAGGGGCCGAACACCGGGGAGCTGTTTTTT
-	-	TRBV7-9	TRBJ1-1	CSSSPRIGEAFF	TGTTCCAGCAGCCCCAGGATAGGCGAAGCTTTCTTT
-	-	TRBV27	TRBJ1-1	CASSLNRVTEAFF	TGTGCCAGCAGTTTAAACAGGGTGACTGAAGCTTTCTTT
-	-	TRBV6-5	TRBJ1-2	CASSYSAGDQNYGYTF	TGTGCCAGCAGTTACTCTGCGGGGGATCAGAACTATGGCTACACCTTC
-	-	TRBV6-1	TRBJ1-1	CASSSDTYEAFF	TGTGCCAGCAGTTCTGACACTTATGAAGCTTTCTTT